These 8 T cell receptor beta chains share one sample of origin, sequenced in a study of T cell repertoires in cytomegalovirus infection. These receptors' antigens are unknown. TCRdb reanalysed the reads using MiXCR and keeps one entry per CDR3 protein. Of 680,000 or so distinct CDR3 sequences in the sample, 30% to 35% were seen once. Sequencing used cultured PBMCs, obtained from culture after CMV antigen stimulation. The receptors derive from a human donor in good health (CMV status not recorded). Some clones in this sample may be carry-over from other donors' samples.

This chain uses TRBV7-6 with TRBJ1-3; D gene uncertain. This CDR3 has 15 amino acids. Germline V gives CDR1 SGHVS, CDR2 FNYEAQ. The germline V and J ends were trimmed by 3 bases and 0 bases, with 9 bases remaining between them. This chain's CDR3 is CASSLDESSGNTIYF. The CDR3 bases are TGTGCCAGCAGCTTGGACGAATCCTCTGGAAACACCATATATTTT.

V usage is TRBV27 and J usage is TRBJ1-6; maybe TRBD1 (6 bases). The CDR3 runs 16 residues. V shed 6 bases and J shed 6 bases, with 18 bases lying between them. Germline V gene lookup returns CDR1 MNHEY and CDR2 SMNVEV (reference sequence). The chain's CDR3 is CASSPIGGGGNSPLHF. The DNA of the CDR3 is TGTGCCAGCAGCCCCATAGGGGGGGGCGGTAATTCACCCCTCCACTTT.

V and J are TRBV20-1 and TRBJ2-1; TRBD2 aligns across 7 bases. The V gene's germline CDR1 is DFQATT and CDR2 SNEGSKA (reference sequence). With 6 bases clipped from V and 5 bases from J, the junction kept 10 bases outside the gene matches. CDR3 size: 14 residues. CDR3 residues: CSARNAGGNNEQFF. In DNA, the CDR3 is TGCAGTGCCCGAAATGCCGGGGGGAACAATGAGCAGTTCTTC.

This chain connects TRBV7-8 to TRBJ2-7; D might be TRBD1 (7 bases). The CDR3 totals 16 residues. V lost 4 bases and J 6 bases, leaving 22 bases between the germline ends. Germline CDR1 is SGHVS and CDR2 is FQNEAQ. In DNA, the CDR3 is TGTGCCAGCAGCTCCCTAAGGAGGGCAGGGGGTTTCGAGCAGTACTTC. It codes for CASSSLRRAGGFEQYF.

The V gene is TRBV7-2, the J gene TRBJ2-5, with TRBD1 matching over 11 bases. Per the germline V gene, CDR1 is SGHTA and CDR2 is FQGNSA. CDR3 size: 16 residues. The V segment lost 3 bases and the J segment 2 bases; nucleotides outside the gene matches: 5. The CDR3 region has the DNA TGTGCCAGCAGCTTTGCCGGGACAGGGGGACAAGAGACCCAGTACTTC. Protein sequence: CASSFAGTGGQETQYF.

The chain combines TRBV7-2 with TRBJ2-7; unclear D gene. CDR1 is SGHTA and CDR2 is FQGNSA in the germline V gene. This CDR3 comprises 15 residues. The germline V and J ends were trimmed by 5 bases and 2 bases, with 16 bases remaining between them. CDR3 sequence reads: CASSAQDGGAYEQYF. The CDR3 DNA follows: TGTGCCAGCAGCGCGCAGGACGGCGGTGCCTACGAGCAGTACTTC.

This chain links TRBV5-4 with TRBJ2-7; 7 bases fit TRBD1. CDR1 SGHNT and CDR2 YYREEE come from the germline V gene (reference sequence). The CDR3 is 15 residues long. The junction had 8 bases not matched to a gene; V was cut back by 0 bases and J by 5 bases. DNA of the CDR3: TGTGCCAGCAGCTTGGCCGGGTACGGACAGGACGAGCAGTACTTC. Translating it yields CASSLAGYGQDEQYF.

This clonotype appeared many times. V is TRBV7-2 and J is TRBJ2-1, with D possibly TRBD2 on 6 matching bases. The V end was cut by 5 bases, the J end by 14 bases, with 16 bases between. Germline CDR1 is SGHTA and CDR2 is FQGNSA. This CDR3 spans 12 amino acids. This CDR3 is CASSPHGSWEFF. CDR3 nucleotides: TGTGCCAGCAGCCCGCACGGGAGTTGGGAGTTCTTC.